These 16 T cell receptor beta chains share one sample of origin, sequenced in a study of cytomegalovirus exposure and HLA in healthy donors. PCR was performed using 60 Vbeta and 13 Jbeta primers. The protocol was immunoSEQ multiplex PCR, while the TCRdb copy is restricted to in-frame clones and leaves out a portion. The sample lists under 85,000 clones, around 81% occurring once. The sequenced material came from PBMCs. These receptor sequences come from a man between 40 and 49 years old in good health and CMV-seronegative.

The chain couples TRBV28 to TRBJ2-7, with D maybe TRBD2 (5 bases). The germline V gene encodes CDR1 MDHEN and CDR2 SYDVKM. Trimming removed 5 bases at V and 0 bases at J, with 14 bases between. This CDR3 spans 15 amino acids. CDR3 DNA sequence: TGTGCCAGCAGTGGGGTCCCAGCGGTCTCCTACGAGCAGTACTTC. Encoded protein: CASSGVPAVSYEQYF.

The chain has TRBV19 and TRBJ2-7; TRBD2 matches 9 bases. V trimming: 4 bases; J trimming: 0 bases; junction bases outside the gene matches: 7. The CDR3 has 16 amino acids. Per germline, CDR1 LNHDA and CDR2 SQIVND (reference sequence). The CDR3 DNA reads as TGTGCCAGTAGTAAAGGACTAGCGCGAAGCTCCTACGAGCAGTACTTC. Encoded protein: CASSKGLARSSYEQYF.

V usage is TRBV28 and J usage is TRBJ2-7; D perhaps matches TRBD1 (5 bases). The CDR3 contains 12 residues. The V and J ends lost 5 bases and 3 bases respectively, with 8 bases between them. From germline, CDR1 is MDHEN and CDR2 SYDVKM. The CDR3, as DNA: TGTGCCAGCAGTAGGGGCTACTACGAGCAGTACTTC. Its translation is CASSRGYYEQYF. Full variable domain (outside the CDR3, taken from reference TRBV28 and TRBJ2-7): DVKVTQSSRYLVKRTGEKVFLECVQDMDHENMFWYRQDPGLGLRLIYFSYDVKMKEKGDIPEGYSVSREKKERFSLILESASTNQTSMYLCASSRGYYEQYFGPGTRLTVT.

CDR3: CASSETGTGGEKLFF. The DNA for the CDR3 is TGTGCCAGCAGTGAAACAGGGACAGGGGGTGAAAAACTGTTTTTT. V is TRBV6-1 and J is TRBJ1-4; 11 bases align to TRBD1. CDR3 length equals 15 residues. In germline, CDR1 is MNHNS, CDR2 SASEGT. Losses at the gene ends were 2 bases for V and 7 bases for J; bases not matched to a gene: 3.

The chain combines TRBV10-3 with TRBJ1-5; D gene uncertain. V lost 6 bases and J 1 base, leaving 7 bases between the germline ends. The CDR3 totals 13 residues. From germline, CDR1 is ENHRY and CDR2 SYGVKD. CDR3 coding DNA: TGTGCCATCAGCGAAAGCAGCAATCAGCCCCAGCATTTT. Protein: CAISESSNQPQHF.

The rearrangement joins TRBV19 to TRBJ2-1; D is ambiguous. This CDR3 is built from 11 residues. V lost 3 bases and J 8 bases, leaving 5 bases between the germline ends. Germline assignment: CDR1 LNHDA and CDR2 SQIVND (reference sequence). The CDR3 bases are TGTGCCAGTAGTATGGCAGATGAGCAGTTCTTC. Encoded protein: CASSMADEQFF.

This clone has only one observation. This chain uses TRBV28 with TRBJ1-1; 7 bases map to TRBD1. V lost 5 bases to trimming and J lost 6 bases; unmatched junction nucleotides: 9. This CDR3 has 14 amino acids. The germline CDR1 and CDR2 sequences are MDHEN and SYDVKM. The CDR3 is CASSPRQGGAEAFF. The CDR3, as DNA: TGTGCCAGCAGTCCTCGACAGGGCGGCGCTGAAGCTTTCTTT. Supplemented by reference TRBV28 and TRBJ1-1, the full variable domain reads DVKVTQSSRYLVKRTGEKVFLECVQDMDHENMFWYRQDPGLGLRLIYFSYDVKMKEKGDIPEGYSVSREKKERFSLILESASTNQTSMYLCASSPRQGGAEAFFGQGTRLTVV.

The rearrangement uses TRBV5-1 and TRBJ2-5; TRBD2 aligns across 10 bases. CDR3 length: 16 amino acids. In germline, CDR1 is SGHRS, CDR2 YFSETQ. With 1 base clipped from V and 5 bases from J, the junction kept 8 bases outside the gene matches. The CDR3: CASSLNPSGSEETQYF. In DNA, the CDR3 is TGCGCCAGCAGCTTGAATCCTAGCGGGAGCGAGGAGACCCAGTACTTC.

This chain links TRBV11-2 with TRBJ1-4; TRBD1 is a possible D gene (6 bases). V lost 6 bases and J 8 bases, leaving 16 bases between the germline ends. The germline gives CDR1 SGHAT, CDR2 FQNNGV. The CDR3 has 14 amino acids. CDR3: CASRVGGVGEKLFF. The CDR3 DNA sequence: TGTGCCAGCAGGGTAGGGGGGGTAGGAGAAAAACTGTTTTTT.

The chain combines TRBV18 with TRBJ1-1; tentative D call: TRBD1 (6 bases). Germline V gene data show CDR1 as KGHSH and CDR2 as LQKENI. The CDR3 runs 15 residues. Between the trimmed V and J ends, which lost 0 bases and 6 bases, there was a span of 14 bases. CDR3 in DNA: TGTGCCAGCTCACCACCCCAGGGCAGGGGAGCTGAAGCTTTCTTT. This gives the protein CASSPPQGRGAEAFF.

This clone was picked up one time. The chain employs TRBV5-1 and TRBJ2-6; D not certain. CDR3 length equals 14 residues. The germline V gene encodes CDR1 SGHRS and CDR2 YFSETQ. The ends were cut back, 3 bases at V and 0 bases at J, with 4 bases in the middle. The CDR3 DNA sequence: TGCGCCAGCAGCTCCAACTCTGGGGCCAACGTCCTGACTTTC. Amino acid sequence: CASSSNSGANVLTF.

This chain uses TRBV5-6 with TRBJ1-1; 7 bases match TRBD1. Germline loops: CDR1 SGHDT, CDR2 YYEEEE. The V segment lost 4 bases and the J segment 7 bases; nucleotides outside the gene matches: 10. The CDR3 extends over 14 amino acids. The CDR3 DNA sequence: TGTGCCAGCAGCCCCGGGACAGCCGACCTTGAAGCTTTCTTT. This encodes CASSPGTADLEAFF.

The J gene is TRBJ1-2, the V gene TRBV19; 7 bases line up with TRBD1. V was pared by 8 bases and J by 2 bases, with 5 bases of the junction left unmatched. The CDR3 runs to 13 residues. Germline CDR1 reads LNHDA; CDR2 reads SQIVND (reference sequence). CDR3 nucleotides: TGTGCCAGTGCGCGACAGGGAAACTATGGCTACACCTTC. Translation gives CASARQGNYGYTF.

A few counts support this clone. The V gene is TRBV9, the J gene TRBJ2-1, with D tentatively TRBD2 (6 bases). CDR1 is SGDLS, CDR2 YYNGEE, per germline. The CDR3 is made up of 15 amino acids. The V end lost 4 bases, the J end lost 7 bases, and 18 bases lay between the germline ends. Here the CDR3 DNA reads TGTGCCAGCAGCCCCCGGGTTAGTCGGGAGAATGAGCAGTTCTTC. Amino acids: CASSPRVSRENEQFF.

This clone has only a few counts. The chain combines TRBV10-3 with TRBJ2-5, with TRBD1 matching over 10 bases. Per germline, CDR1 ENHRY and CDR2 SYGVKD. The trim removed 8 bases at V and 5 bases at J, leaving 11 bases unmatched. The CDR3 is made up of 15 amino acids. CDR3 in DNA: TGTGCCATCCAGAACCCGACAGGGGGCCTCGAGACCCAGTACTTC. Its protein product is CAIQNPTGGLETQYF.

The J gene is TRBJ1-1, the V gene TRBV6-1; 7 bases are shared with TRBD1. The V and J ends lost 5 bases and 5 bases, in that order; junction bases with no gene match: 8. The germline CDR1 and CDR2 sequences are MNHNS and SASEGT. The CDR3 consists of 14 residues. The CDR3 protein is CASSTNRGKTEAFF. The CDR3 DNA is TGTGCCAGCAGTACTAACAGGGGAAAAACTGAAGCTTTCTTT.